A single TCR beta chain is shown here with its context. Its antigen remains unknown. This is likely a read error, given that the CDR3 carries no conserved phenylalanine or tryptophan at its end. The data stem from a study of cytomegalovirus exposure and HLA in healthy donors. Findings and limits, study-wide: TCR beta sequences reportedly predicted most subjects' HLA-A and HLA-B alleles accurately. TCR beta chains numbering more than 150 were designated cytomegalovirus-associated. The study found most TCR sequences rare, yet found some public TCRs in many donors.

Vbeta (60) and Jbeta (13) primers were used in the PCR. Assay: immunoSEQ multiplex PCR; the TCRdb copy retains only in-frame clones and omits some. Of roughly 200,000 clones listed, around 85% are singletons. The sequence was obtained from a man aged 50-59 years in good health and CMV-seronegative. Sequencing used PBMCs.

As DNA, the CDR3 is TGTGCCAGCAGTAGAGGGGGAGGGTCACCCCTCCACCTT. Translated: CASSRGGGSPLHL. J is TRBJ1-6 and V is TRBV28, with D possibly matching TRBD1 (6 bases). This CDR3 is built from 13 residues. Trimming removed 5 bases from V and 10 bases from J, with 12 bases in between. CDR1 is MDHEN and CDR2 is SYDVKM in the germline V gene.